This T cell receptor (beta chain) was identified during a study of cytomegalovirus exposure and HLA in healthy donors (dated by TCRdb to the late 2010s). Background on the whole study: An earlier analysis of under 600 of the donors reported 276 Gb of sequence data and 117 million unique TCR beta sequences from 150 million to 200 million T cells. Four or five DR-DQ haplotypes were handled as single units for association and clustering because linkage in the cohort was strong. In addition to the first cohort of roughly 670 subjects, a separate validation cohort of 120 different subjects was used. Rather than drawing on any new phenotypic data, the later analysis identified candidate immune exposures from TCR beta sequences and the way those sequences occurred across donors. Every discovery cohort repertoire had been produced on one sequencing platform. In an earlier analysis of roughly 540 of the donors, high-throughput TCR beta sequencing was used to judge whether each TCR beta V gene segment behaved as functional or pseudogenic. Both class I and class II loci were covered by HLA typing, at four-digit resolution. Genome-wide SNP genotypes for about 65% of the 666 donors were used in a later genetic analysis, which treated that subset as a discovery cohort. Among 398 genotyped donors of the cohort, an average of around 250,000 unique TCR beta nucleotide sequences was sequenced per donor, of which about 20% were non-productive. To predict cytomegalovirus infection status, the study combined high-throughput TCR immunosequencing, statistical association of individual TCRs with disease status, and machine learning. An early release that covered roughly 600 HLA-typed donors contained approximately 300 gigabases of sequencing data and 75 million to 100 million unique TCR sequences. Among the roughly 400 genotyped donors, under 90% belonged to the genetic ancestry cluster associated with self-reported Caucasian donors. The aim of the study was to test whether cataloging public T cell receptors could identify signatures of past pathogen exposure. Using immunosequencing, the study profiled T cell repertoires from 500 to 800 subjects and related those repertoires to cytomegalovirus serostatus. The number of typed donors differed by locus: about 620-630 for A, B, C, DRB1 and DQB1; about 520 for DQA1; 606 for DPA1; and approximately 450 for DPB1. Donor age, sex, ethnicity and CMV serostatus were collected together with the repertoire data. A later analysis re-analyzed previously published TCR beta repertoires from 666 donors and added high-resolution HLA genotyping to study TCR occurrence patterns. The paper as a whole reports these results and caveats: Because the 87-base-pair reads could not distinguish some IMGT-functional V segments, including TRBV6-2 and TRBV6-3, those segments were excluded. A later genetic analysis associated a missense DCLRE1C variant with V-gene and J-gene trimming of TCR beta chains, and an independent cohort replicated the association. Specific HLA alleles were associated with 15,000 to 20,000 TCR beta sequences at a false discovery rate of 0.05 in a later analysis. It was suggested by the authors that the approach could potentially be generalized to other disease states and immunological phenotypes. Presence/absence analyses assumed roughly uniform sequencing depth across donors, an assumption that may not hold. A cluster of highly shared sequence variants was judged likely to represent a technical artifact of the sequencing pipeline. Several of the top co-occurrence clusters appeared to be linked to parvovirus B19, influenza, CMV and Epstein-Barr virus, according to a later analysis. A later analysis found that TCR association rates varied across HLA loci, with DRB1 alleles showing the most associated TCRs and HLA-C alleles the fewest. In a later analysis, HLA-associated TCR beta chains showed more clonal expansion and lower generation probabilities than non-associated chains that were equally common. Most CMV-associated TCR beta chains appeared to be HLA-restricted in a later analysis, and the HLA associations seemed to be driven largely by CMV exposure. A further reported finding was that TCR beta sequences accurately predicted the HLA-A and HLA-B alleles for most subjects in the first cohort. An earlier analysis of approximately 590 of the donors showed that most TCR beta V segments appeared in productive rearrangements either about 90% or about 30% of the time, which broadly matched IMGT annotations. Across donors, most TCR sequences were observed very rarely, whereas some public TCRs were present in many individuals. Assigning TCR associations to individual alleles was difficult when HLA alleles, especially DR and DQ, strongly co-occurred. Cytomegalovirus status was reported to be diagnosed by the classifier with high specificity and sensitivity in both the original and validation cohorts. For the cohort, immune exposure information was limited to CMV serostatus. The earlier analysis of approximately 590 of the donors excluded about 16 rarely observed V segments, including chromosome 9 orphons, because counts were too low. Linkage disequilibrium might explain the correlated functional status among segregating V segments, but an unknown experimental factor could not be ruled out. According to a later genetic analysis, donors in an Asian-associated ancestry cluster had fewer N-insertions in productive TCRs than the approximately 710-donor mean. Because HLA typing was unavailable for some donors at each locus, only the typed subset was used in association tests. Only TCR beta chains were sequenced in this cohort, and the absence of alpha or paired-chain data limited detectable features. In vitro tests confirmed that three of the cytomegalovirus-associated TCR beta chains recognize cytomegalovirus antigens. The study listed over 150 TCR beta chains as associated with cytomegalovirus.

The germline V gene provides CDR1 SGHVS and CDR2 FQNEAQ. The CDR3 contains 14 residues, cysteine and phenylalanine counted. Solely the CDR3 DNA is kept, with 42 bases framed from the first base. The cohort consisted of some 730 healthy bone marrow donors. All cohort members were sampled while nominally healthy, although unrecorded immune exposures were likely present. The donor tested CMV seropositive, placing the donor among the 289 seropositive members of the cohort. A peripheral blood sample was provided by each donor, and peripheral blood mononuclear cells were used for TCR beta sequencing. Genomic DNA was extracted from the blood cell samples with the Qiagen DNeasy Blood Extraction Kit. The library was generated by the immunoSEQ multiplex PCR assay. The multiplex PCR relied on a mix of 60 forward primers for TCR Vbeta segments and 13 reverse primers for TCR Jbeta segments. The CDR3 region of rearranged TCR beta genes was amplified from genomic DNA with a multiplex PCR assay. The Illumina HiSeq System was used to sequence the amplified TCR beta libraries as 87-base-pair reads. The study's processing was this. Across the roughly 700 repertoires, a later analysis counted roughly 84 million unique TCR beta chains, 9.5 million to 12 million of which were shared by at least two donors. To remove PCR and sequencing errors, raw reads were error-corrected and collapsed into unique sequences using a nearest-neighbor algorithm that merged closely related sequences. To assign V, D and J gene segments, CDR3 sequences were aligned to IMGT reference sequences. Each retained sequence needed at least a six-nucleotide match to both a V gene segment and a J gene segment. Rearrangements were classified as productive when the CDR3 lacked stop codons and remained in frame with V and J, and all other rearrangements were classified as non-productive. Following IMGT convention, CDR3 was defined as the stretch from the second conserved V-encoded cysteine up to the conserved J-encoded phenylalanine. In an earlier analysis of around 570 of the donors, sequences lacking an unambiguous match to a single V gene segment were excluded. In an earlier analysis of 587 of the donors, a V segment was called functional when productive rearrangements were above 56.7%, and segregating when the standard deviation between donors exceeded 5%. To diagnose cytomegalovirus status from the catalog of TCR beta chain sequences, a statistical classification framework was built. V and J gene assignment, in a later analysis, came from comparing TCR nucleotide sequences with IMGT/GENE-DB human TR gene sequences. The TCRdist pipeline was used in a later analysis to assign CDR3 sequences and most-parsimonious VDJ recombination scenarios. In a later analysis, each TCR beta chain was defined by its CDR3 amino acid sequence together with its V-gene family, and reads without a unique V-gene family were excluded. In a later analysis, 500 to 650 highly shared, low-generation-probability nucleotide sequences were removed to address suspected cross-contamination and a sequencing artifact. In a later analysis, a clonal expansion index was calculated for each public chain from normalized within-repertoire ranks of inferred template counts. In a later analysis, generation probabilities were computed with a VDJ recombination model fitted to out-of-frame rearrangements, and the resulting probabilities were checked against IGoR. In a later analysis, TCR-TCR, TCR-HLA and TCR-CMV co-occurrence was scored with hypergeometric tests, and a repertoire-size bias correction was applied to TCR pairs. To estimate false discovery rates, a later analysis permuted the HLA or CMV assignments 20 times. In a later analysis, co-occurring TCRs were grouped with DBSCAN, and TCRdist sequence similarity was added when clustering was performed within HLA-allele-positive subsets. For co-occurrence clustering, repertoires with fewer than 30,000 or more than 120,000 public chains were excluded, along with several repertoires with anomalous nucleotide sharing. TCRdb provides this immuneACCESS table in a form limited to in-frame rearrangements. Some clones are lacking; in checked studies, under half of them reflect an unresolved V gene, and why the rest are absent is not known. V and J calls and clone size are given by that table; D and trimming were obtained from the DNA. Here the sample has 100,000 to 120,000 clones; 76% occur a single time. About 7.5% of the sample lies in the top ten.

About this clone itself: Its specific antigen is unknown. No base qualities exist here, and no much larger clone lies one base off it.

The receptor was derived from a man in his forties in good health and CMV-seropositive. This receptor chain uses TRBV7-8 and TRBJ2-6; no confident D gene assignment can be made. Input material: PBMCs. Here the CDR3 is given as CAIYMAAGANVLTF. The nucleotide sequence is given as TGTGCGATTTACATGGCAGCTGGGGCCAACGTCCTGACTTTC.